The entry that follows covers one T cell receptor (beta chain) sequence. The CDR3 contains 13 residues. Trimming took off 5 bases at V and 7 bases at J, with 14 bases between the two ends. Germline-derived CDR1 and CDR2 are MNHEY and SMNVEV (reference sequence). The table came from immunoSEQ multiplex PCR; TCRdb's copy has only in-frame clones and leaves some out. This sample yields about 420,000 clones, of which over 75% are seen a single time; approximately 4% belongs to the top ten. The sample originates from a study of Ad26.COV2.S vaccination and SARS-CoV-2 variants. Study-level background: COV1001, an Ad26.COV2.S trial, supplied this vaccine-arm donor.

The treatment was: about 20 received Ad26.COV2.S at low or high dose, single or two shots; about 5 received placebo; per-sample allocation not given. Vaccine and placebo recipients were sampled on day 63 after the first injection. The clonotype was recovered from a person aged 18 to 59 who received the Ad26.COV2.S COVID-19 vaccine or a placebo. The V call is TRBV27, the J call TRBJ1-1, with D uncertain. The specimen was peripheral blood, collected in a trial of Ad26.COV2.S vaccine versus placebo. This CDR3 reads CASSTLPLYEAFF. CDR3 in DNA: TGTGCCAGCAGTACCCTCCCCCTTTATGAAGCTTTCTTT.